This TCR beta chain emerged from a study of T cell clonality in common variable immunodeficiency. The study's findings and limits: In common variable immunodeficiency, TCR beta chains reportedly carried fewer deletions and N-nucleotide insertions. CVID subjects showed higher TCRbeta clonality than healthy controls. Fewer TCRbeta clones were shared among CVID subjects than controls.

V was pared by 0 bases and J by 5 bases, with 2 bases of the junction left unmatched. This CDR3 contains 14 residues. Germline assignment: CDR1 SGHRS and CDR2 YFSETQ. Clones were read by immunoSEQ multiplex PCR, and TCRdb kept only the in-frame ones, dropping some. This sample comprises about 34,000 clones, none seen once only. Patients had low serum IgG, IgA and/or IgM and specific antibody deficiency. CVID subjects had received replacement immunoglobulin for at least one year. This clone appeared a few times. Its antigen remains unknown. Read sequence stops 3 residues before the CDR3 end, and the germline J gene provides the missing end. The sample holds other DNA sequences that translate to the same CDR3.

The sample was peripheral blood mononuclear cells. This chain uses TRBV5-1 with TRBJ2-5, with 9 bases aligning to TRBD1. The sequence derives from a human donor with common variable immunodeficiency. The DNA read from the CDR3 is TGCGCCAGCAGCTTGGGACAGGGGGAGGAGACC. It codes for CASSLGQGEET. The full CDR3 is CASSLGQGEETQYF.